This T cell receptor (beta chain) was sequenced for a study of cytomegalovirus exposure and HLA in healthy donors. The CDR3 covers 16 residues. Germline CDR1 and CDR2: SGDLS and YYNGEE. V trimming: 2 bases; J trimming: 4 bases; junction bases outside the gene matches: 6. The repertoire was sequenced with immunoSEQ multiplex PCR; TCRdb's copy has only in-frame clones and lacks some. This sample has around 98,000 clones, with roughly 90% found just once. Sequencing was carried out using PBMCs. The receptor was derived from a young man in good health and CMV-seropositive. The chain recombines TRBV9 with TRBJ2-2; 9 positions match TRBD1. The CDR3: CASSVTGGGGTGELFF. CDR3 coding DNA: TGTGCCAGCAGCGTGACAGGGGGTGGGGGCACCGGGGAGCTGTTTTTT.